The source of this T cell receptor (beta chain) is a study of siplizumab effects on memory and regulatory T cells. Study observations and caveats: No functional test confirmed suppression by proliferating siplizumab-culture Tregs. There appeared to be greater diversity in naive T cells than in memory cells, and naive T cells seemed major contributors to the alloresponse. Solely a minor proportion of alloreactive clones could be assigned to unstimulated subsets. Roughly 80-96% of proliferating CD4+ or CD8+ clones defied assignment to a naive or memory phenotype.

A note on this clone: Its antigen is still unknown.

Generated by immunoSEQ multiplex PCR, the TCRdb table keeps only in-frame clones and is missing some. This table has roughly 100,000 clones, nearly 95% appearing once. The germline V gene encodes CDR1 LGHNA and CDR2 YSLEER. The CDR3 covers 19 residues. Trimming removed 0 bases at V and 0 bases at J, with 20 bases between. This TCR was sampled from a human donor in good health. The chain has TRBV4-3 and TRBJ2-5, with D perhaps TRBD1 (6 bases). Source material: Tregs sorted from blood. CDR3 amino acids: CASSQDIGQGTNNQETQYF. CDR3 nucleotide sequence: TGCGCCAGCAGCCAAGATATTGGGCAGGGGACAAATAACCAAGAGACCCAGTACTTC.